A single sample gave rise to the 18 T cell receptor beta chains below, sequenced in a study of control samples from healthy donors and cancer patients (TCRdb year 2020). Library prep was done by the immunoSEQ multiplex PCR assay. Here the immuneACCESS table is served through TCRdb, limited to in-frame sequences with V and J called. Missing clones are a known gap in these copies; in checked studies unresolved V genes cover under half, and the rest lacks a known reason. The sample has over 80,000 clones on record, about 80% of them singletons. Under 12% of the sample lies in the top ten. Specimen: blood. Every receptor here comes from a woman younger than 45 in good health.

The V call is TRBV2, the J call TRBJ2-5, with a possible D match to TRBD2 (5 bases). Germline-derived CDR1 and CDR2 are SNHLY and FYNNEI. Deletions cut 7 bases from V and 5 bases from J, with 8 bases between. The CDR3 length is 11 residues. CDR3 sequence reads: CASTGGETQYF. The CDR3 DNA is TGTGCCAGCACGGGCGGGGAGACCCAGTACTTC.

The CDR3 coding sequence is TGTGCTAGTGGCACCGGGACAGGGGGCGTGGGGGTTGACATTCAGTACTTC. Translated, it gives CASGTGTGGVGVDIQYF. The rearrangement uses TRBV12-5 and TRBJ2-4, with 12 bases identical to TRBD1. V lost 6 bases to trimming and J lost 8 bases; unmatched junction nucleotides: 14. Germline assignment: CDR1 LGHNT and CDR2 FRNRAP. The CDR3 runs 17 residues.

J is TRBJ1-3 and V is TRBV19; 7 nucleotides line up with TRBD1. The length of the CDR3 is 13 residues. Germline lookup yields CDR1 LNHDA and CDR2 SQIVND (reference sequence). The V gene end was trimmed by 10 bases and the J gene end by 3 bases; junction bases not matched to a gene: 6. CDR3 DNA: TGTGCCACTACTCCAGGGGGTGGAAACACCATATATTTT. Protein: CATTPGGGNTIYF.

The gene calls are TRBV6-4 and TRBJ1-2; no clear D. This CDR3 is 12 amino acids long. The V end lost 3 bases, the J end lost 8 bases, and 10 bases lay between the germline ends. Germline values: CDR1 MRHNA, CDR2 SNTAGT. The CDR3 DNA follows: TGTGCCAGCAGTGATTATGGTATCGGCTACACCTTC. Residues: CASSDYGIGYTF.

This clone is a singleton in its sample. A read error may account for a junction end that differs from germline. This sequence joins TRBV20-1 and TRBJ1-1; no clear D gene. CDR3 length equals 11 residues. Germline CDR1 is DFQATT and CDR2 is SNEGSKA (reference sequence). CDR3 nucleotides: TGCAGTGCCAGAGAGAACACTGAAGCTTTCTTT. Encoded protein: CSARENTEAFF.

The chain uses TRBV7-2 and TRBJ1-5; D is unclear. The CDR3 spans 15 residues. The V and J ends lost 4 bases and 0 bases respectively, with 10 bases between them. Per germline, CDR1 SGHTA and CDR2 FQGNSA. The CDR3 reads CASSSGDYSNQPQHF. DNA of the CDR3: TGTGCCAGCAGCTCAGGAGATTATAGCAATCAGCCCCAGCATTTT. The full variable domain, rest sourced from reference TRBV7-2 and TRBJ1-5, is GAGVSQSPSNKVTEKGKDVELRCDPISGHTALYWYRQSLGQGLEFLIYFQGNSAPDKSGLPSDRFSAERTGGSVSTLTIQRTQQEDSAVYLCASSSGDYSNQPQHFGDGTRLSIL.

The V call is TRBV7-2, the J call TRBJ2-2; a possible D gene is TRBD2 (5 bases). Trimming shortened V by 2 bases and J by 4 bases, and 5 bases separated the two germline ends. The germline V gene has CDR1 SGHTA and CDR2 FQGNSA. The CDR3 extends over 13 amino acids. CDR3 in DNA: TGTGCCAGCAGCTTAACTAGCACCGGGGAGCTGTTTTTT. It codes for CASSLTSTGELFF.

The chain uses TRBV24-1 and TRBJ2-5; D may match TRBD1 or TRBD2 (6 bases each). The CDR3 covers 14 residues. Germline V gives CDR1 KGHDR, CDR2 SFDVKD. V gave up 5 bases and J gave up 5 bases, with 14 bases separating them. CDR3 in DNA: TGTGCCACCAGTGGTTCAGGGGACTTGGAGACCCAGTACTTC. Encoded protein: CATSGSGDLETQYF.

Only a few counts were recorded for this clone. The gene calls are TRBV6-5 and TRBJ2-7; 9 positions agree with TRBD1. Germline CDR1 MNHEY, CDR2 SVGAGI. V lost 5 bases to trimming and J lost 3 bases; unmatched junction nucleotides: 8. The CDR3 is 15 residues long. This chain's CDR3 is CASSRRDRANYEQYF. In nucleotides, the CDR3 is TGTGCCAGCAGTCGCCGGGACAGGGCTAACTACGAGCAGTACTTC.

The J gene is TRBJ1-4, the V gene TRBV3-1 (or the pseudogene TRBV3-2); D not certain. In germline, CDR1 is LGHDT, CDR2 YNNKEL (reference sequence). The CDR3 runs to 15 residues. V shed 0 bases and J shed 7 bases, with 12 bases lying between them. The CDR3 loop is CASSQDLTEIEKLFF. For the CDR3, the DNA is TGTGCCAGCAGCCAAGATCTAACAGAAATTGAAAAACTGTTTTTT.

The genes are TRBV7-2 and TRBJ2-4, with a weak D call TRBD1 (5 bases). This CDR3 has 13 residues. The V and J ends lost 3 bases and 16 bases respectively, with 19 bases between them. Germline V gene sequence: CDR1 SGHTA, CDR2 FQGNSA. CDR3 sequence reads: CASSLGGARPPYF. The CDR3 DNA reads as TGTGCCAGCAGCTTGGGTGGGGCAAGGCCTCCATACTTC.

The chain carries TRBV19 and TRBJ1-3; 9 bases line up with TRBD1. CDR1 is LNHDA and CDR2 is SQIVND in the germline V gene (reference sequence). After removal of 3 bases from V and 4 bases from J, the junction contained 10 bases not matched to a gene. The CDR3 has 17 residues. The CDR3 nucleotides are TGTGCCAGTAGTATTCGCCCCGGGACAGGGTACGGAAACACCATATATTTT. Protein product: CASSIRPGTGYGNTIYF.

The chain joins TRBV5-6 to TRBJ2-1; D could derive from TRBD1 or TRBD2 (6 bases each). Per germline, CDR1 SGHDT and CDR2 YYEEEE. The CDR3 is made up of 13 amino acids. The ends were cut back, 10 bases at V and 8 bases at J, with 19 bases in the middle. The CDR3 reads CAAGRGDVDEQFF. The CDR3, as DNA: TGTGCCGCCGGTAGGGGGGATGTCGATGAGCAGTTCTTC. Full variable domain (outside the CDR3, taken from reference TRBV5-6 and TRBJ2-1): DAGVTQSPTHLIKTRGQQVTLRCSPKSGHDTVSWYQQALGQGPQFIFQYYEEEERQRGNFPDRFSGHQFPNYSSELNVNALLLGDSALYLCAAGRGDVDEQFFGPGTRLTVL.

Concerning this clone: A much larger clone is a single base away; this may be a read error. V gene TRBV19 combines with J gene TRBJ1-2; D gene ambiguous. The CDR3 sequence is 13 residues long. CDR1 and CDR2 from the germline V gene are LNHDA and SQIVND (reference sequence). Deletions cut 5 bases from V and 5 bases from J, with 12 bases between. CDR3 in amino acids: CASSSLDRYGYTF. The DNA for the CDR3 is TGTGCCAGTAGTTCCTTGGACCGATATGGCTACACCTTC. Drawing the rest from reference TRBV19 and TRBJ1-2, the complete variable domain is DGGITQSPKYLFRKEGQNVTLSCEQNLNHDAMYWYRQDPGQGLRLIYYSQIVNDFQKGDIAEGYSVSREKKESFPLTVTSAQKNPTAFYLCASSSLDRYGYTFGSGTRLTVV.

The V and J genes are TRBV2 and TRBJ2-3; 9 positions match TRBD2. With V trimmed by 7 bases and J by 5 bases, 10 bases remained unmatched. From germline, CDR1 is SNHLY and CDR2 FYNNEI. The CDR3 totals 15 residues. CDR3 protein: CASTVAGGRGDTQYF. CDR3 DNA: TGTGCCAGCACGGTCGCGGGGGGGCGGGGAGATACGCAGTATTTT.

This sequence joins TRBV5-1 and TRBJ1-4, with TRBD1 as a possible D gene (6 bases). This CDR3 comprises 15 residues. V lost 5 bases, J lost 8 bases, and 19 bases lay in between. The germline V gene encodes CDR1 SGHRS and CDR2 YFSETQ. The CDR3 coding sequence is TGCGCCAGCAGGGAGACGACAGGCCGGGGAGAAAAACTGTTTTTT. Translating it yields CASRETTGRGEKLFF.

The V and J genes are TRBV6-5 and TRBJ1-6; D gene ambiguous. Germline V gives CDR1 MNHEY, CDR2 SVGAGI. The germline V and J ends were trimmed by 6 bases and 7 bases, with 7 bases remaining between them. This CDR3 region has 12 residues. The CDR3 DNA reads TGTGCCAGCAGGTGGCAGAATTCACCCCTCCACTTT. This translates into CASRWQNSPLHF.

This clone is a singleton in its sample. The rearrangement joins TRBV18 to TRBJ2-2, with D unclear. Trimming cost V 5 bases and J 0 bases, with 4 bases left between them. The CDR3 extends over 13 amino acids. Germline V lookup: CDR1 KGHSH, CDR2 LQKENI. The CDR3 spells CASSSTNTGELFF. The CDR3 region has the DNA TGTGCCAGCTCATCGACGAACACCGGGGAGCTGTTTTTT.